This is a list of T cell receptor beta chains from one sample in a study of T cell responses to AZD1222 COVID-19 vaccine. Libraries were prepared by immunoSEQ multiplex PCR; TCRdb keeps only in-frame clonotypes and omits some of them. Of roughly 120,000 clones in the sample, about 87% were seen once. Sequences were derived from peripheral blood, sampled on day 0 of AZD1222 vaccination. The receptors were sampled from an adult in good health. The CDR3 runs from the conserved cysteine through the conserved F or W. A D gene is named only where the DNA matches it firmly. Clone size is stated in some rows and not others, as once, few, many or a class when expanded.

TRBV24-1	many	NA	TRBJ1-5	CATSVGSNQPQHF	TGTGCCACCAGTGTAGGGAGCAATCAGCCCCAGCATTTT
TRBV28	once	NA	TRBJ1-5	CASSGPGTHQPQHF	TGTGCCAGCAGTGGGCCAGGGACCCATCAGCCCCAGCATTTT
TRBV6-5	NA	NA	TRBJ1-1	CASSYSANTEAFF	TGTGCCAGCAGTTACTCTGCTAACACTGAAGCTTTCTTT
TRBV6-1	NA	NA	TRBJ2-2	CASSEDWGRGTGELFF	TGTGCCAGCAGTGAAGACTGGGGGCGAGGCACCGGGGAGCTGTTTTTT
TRBV4-1	NA	NA	TRBJ1-5	CASSPLTGSNQPQHF	TGCGCCAGCAGCCCCTTGACGGGTAGCAATCAGCCCCAGCATTTT
TRBV5-4	NA	NA	TRBJ1-6	CASSLQASYNSPLHF	TGTGCCAGCAGCTTGCAGGCATCCTATAATTCACCCCTCCACTTT
TRBV5-1	NA	NA	TRBJ2-1	CASSLGRGRDNEQFF	TGCGCCAGCAGCTTGGGAAGGGGCAGGGACAATGAGCAGTTCTTC
TRBV12-5	NA	TRBD2	TRBJ2-1	CASGSTRERGNNEQFF	TGTGCTAGTGGTTCTACGCGGGAGAGGGGTAACAATGAGCAGTTCTTC
TRBV29-1	few	NA	TRBJ1-1	CSVVRWSGTEAFF	TGCAGCGTTGTTCGTTGGTCGGGGACTGAAGCTTTCTTT
TRBV29-1	NA	NA	TRBJ1-2	CSVHGTGNGYTF	TGCAGCGTACATGGTACGGGGAATGGCTACACCTTC
TRBV6-4	NA	TRBD1	TRBJ2-7	CASRSGTGGYEQYF	TGTGCCAGCAGGTCCGGGACAGGGGGTTACGAGCAGTACTTC
TRBV11-3	NA	TRBD1	TRBJ2-7	CASSLTGGYEQYF	TGTGCCAGCAGCTTGACAGGGGGCTACGAGCAGTACTTC
TRBV9	few	NA	TRBJ1-3	CASSEDSSGGNTIYF	TGTGCCAGCAGCGAGGACAGCTCAGGTGGAAACACCATATATTTT
TRBV4-1	many	NA	TRBJ2-7	CASSQVQGSTYEQYF	TGCGCCAGCAGCCAAGTCCAGGGTTCCACCTACGAGCAGTACTTC
TRBV27	NA	NA	TRBJ1-5	CASRRTDNQPQHF	TGTGCCAGCAGACGGACAGACAATCAGCCCCAGCATTTT
TRBV3-1/TRBV3-2	NA	NA	TRBJ1-5	CASSQMSQPGQPQHF	TGTGCCAGCAGCCAAATGTCTCAACCTGGCCAGCCCCAGCATTTT
TRBV11-2	NA	NA	TRBJ2-5	CASSLAETQYF	TGTGCCAGCAGCTTAGCAGAGACCCAGTACTTC